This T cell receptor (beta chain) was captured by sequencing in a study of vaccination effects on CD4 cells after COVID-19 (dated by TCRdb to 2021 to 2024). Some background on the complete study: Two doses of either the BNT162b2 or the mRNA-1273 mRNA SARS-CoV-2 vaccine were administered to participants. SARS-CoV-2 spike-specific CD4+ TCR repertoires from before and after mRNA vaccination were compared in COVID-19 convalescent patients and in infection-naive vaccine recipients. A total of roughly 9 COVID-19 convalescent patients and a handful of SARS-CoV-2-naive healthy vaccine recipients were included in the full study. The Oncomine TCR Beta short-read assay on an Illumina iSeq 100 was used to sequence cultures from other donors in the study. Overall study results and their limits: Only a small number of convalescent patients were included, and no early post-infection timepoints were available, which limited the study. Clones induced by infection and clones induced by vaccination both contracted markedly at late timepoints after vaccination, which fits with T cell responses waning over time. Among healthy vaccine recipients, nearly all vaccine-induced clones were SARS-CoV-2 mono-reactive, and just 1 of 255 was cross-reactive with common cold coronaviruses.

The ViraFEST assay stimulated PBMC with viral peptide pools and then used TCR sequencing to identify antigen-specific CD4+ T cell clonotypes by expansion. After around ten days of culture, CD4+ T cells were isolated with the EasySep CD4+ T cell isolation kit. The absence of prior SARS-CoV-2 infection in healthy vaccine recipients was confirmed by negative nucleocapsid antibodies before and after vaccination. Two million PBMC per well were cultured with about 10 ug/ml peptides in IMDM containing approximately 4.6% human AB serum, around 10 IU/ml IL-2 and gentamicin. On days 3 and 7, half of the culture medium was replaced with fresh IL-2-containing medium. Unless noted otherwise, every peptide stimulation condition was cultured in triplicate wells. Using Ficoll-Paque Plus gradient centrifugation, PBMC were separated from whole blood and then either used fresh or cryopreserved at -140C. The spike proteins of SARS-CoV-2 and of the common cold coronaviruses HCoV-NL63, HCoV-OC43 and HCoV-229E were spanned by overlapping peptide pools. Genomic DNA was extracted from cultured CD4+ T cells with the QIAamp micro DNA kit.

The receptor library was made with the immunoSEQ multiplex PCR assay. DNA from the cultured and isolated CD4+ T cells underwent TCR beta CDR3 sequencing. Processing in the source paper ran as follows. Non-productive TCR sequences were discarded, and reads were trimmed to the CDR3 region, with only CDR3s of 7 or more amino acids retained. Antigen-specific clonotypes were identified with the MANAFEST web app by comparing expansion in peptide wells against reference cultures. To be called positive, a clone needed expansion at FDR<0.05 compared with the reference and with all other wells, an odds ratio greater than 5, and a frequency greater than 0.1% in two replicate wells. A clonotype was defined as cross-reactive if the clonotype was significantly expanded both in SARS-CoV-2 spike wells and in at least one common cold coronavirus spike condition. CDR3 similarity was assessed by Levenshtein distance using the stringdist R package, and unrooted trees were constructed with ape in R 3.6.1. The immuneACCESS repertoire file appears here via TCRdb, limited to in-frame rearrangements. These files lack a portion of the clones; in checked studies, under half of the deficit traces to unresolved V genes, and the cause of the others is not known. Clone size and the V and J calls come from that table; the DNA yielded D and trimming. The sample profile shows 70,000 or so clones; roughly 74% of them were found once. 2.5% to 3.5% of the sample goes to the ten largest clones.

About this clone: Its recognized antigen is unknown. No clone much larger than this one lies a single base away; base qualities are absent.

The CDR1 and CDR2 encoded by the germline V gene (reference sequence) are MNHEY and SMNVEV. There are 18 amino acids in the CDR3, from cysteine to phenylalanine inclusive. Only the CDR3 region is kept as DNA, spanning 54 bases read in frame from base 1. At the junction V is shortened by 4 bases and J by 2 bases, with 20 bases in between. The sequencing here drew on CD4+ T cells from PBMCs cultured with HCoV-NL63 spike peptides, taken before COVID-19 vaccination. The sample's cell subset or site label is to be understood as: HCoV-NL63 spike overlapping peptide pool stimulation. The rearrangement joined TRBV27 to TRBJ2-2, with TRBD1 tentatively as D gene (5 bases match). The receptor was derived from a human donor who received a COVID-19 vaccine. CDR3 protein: CASSSNRPGWGNTGELFF. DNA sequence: TGTGCCAGCAGTTCAAATCGTCCAGGGTGGGGCAACACCGGGGAGCTGTTTTTT.